This T cell receptor (beta chain) derives from a study of beta chain features in type 1 diabetes. Study-wide results and limits: In every one of the four CD4+ subsets, TCRB CDR3s were moderately but significantly shorter in Type 1 diabetes patients. TCRB repertoires of naive, central memory and Treg cells appeared more similar among patients than among healthy donors.

The CDR3 covers 14 residues. Per germline, CDR1 MDHEN and CDR2 SYDVKM. The V and J ends lost 7 bases and 4 bases, in that order; junction bases with no gene match: 9. As every portion of the isolated RNA was reverse transcribed, the sequencing read expressed TCRB transcripts. About 3.7 million reads per sample were averaged for naive, central memory and regulatory samples. Clones were sequenced by immunoSEQ multiplex PCR, and TCRdb holds only the in-frame ones, with some missing. This sample yields 150,000 to 180,000 clones, of which around 8% are seen a single time; 0.55% to 0.75% belongs to the top ten. Worth noting for this clone: Its antigen is not known.

Purities in excess of 98% were seen in all sorted populations. V usage is TRBV28 and J usage is TRBJ2-7; 8 nucleotides line up with TRBD2. Sample: central memory CD4+ T cells from blood. The source of this sequence is a man aged 18 to 30 in good health. CDR3 residues: CASTTGGATYEQYF. The CDR3, as DNA: TGTGCCAGCACCACCGGGGGGGCGACTTACGAGCAGTACTTC. Filled out from reference TRBV28 and TRBJ2-7, the complete variable domain reads DVKVTQSSRYLVKRTGEKVFLECVQDMDHENMFWYRQDPGLGLRLIYFSYDVKMKEKGDIPEGYSVSREKKERFSLILESASTNQTSMYLCASTTGGATYEQYFGPGTRLTVT.